This T cell receptor beta chain was sequenced during a study of T cell repertoires in cytomegalovirus infection. About the study: The public TCR beta signatures pointed to both CMV infection and matching HLA type.

This clonotype was picked up a small number of times. What it recognizes is unknown. The germline CDR1 and CDR2 sequences are SGHTA and FQGNSA. Trimming left V 3 bases short and J 5 bases short, with 10 bases between. This CDR3 comprises 13 residues. TCRdb passed the reads through MiXCR, listing each CDR3 protein once. The table records tens of thousands of distinct CDR3 sequences, around 49% of them present only once. The specimen was CD8+ T cells from cultured PBMCs, collected from culture after CMV antigen stimulation. V and J are TRBV7-2 and TRBJ1-1, with a weak D call TRBD1 (6 bases). The sequence derives from a human donor in good health (CMV status not recorded). Some clones in this sample may be carry-over from other donors' samples. The CDR3 DNA reads TGTGCCAGCAGCTTCACCCAGGGGACTGAAGCTTTCTTT. Its translation: CASSFTQGTEAFF.